This T cell receptor beta chain derives from a study of blood T cells in healthy people across ages. Study as a whole: The template switching approach captured approximately one barcoded beta molecule for every two T cells. Study findings and constraints: The donors' CMV status was not determined, possibly confounding changes in expanded clonotypes.

Staff drew 9 to 10 milliliters of peripheral blood from each donor. This clonotype has only a few counts. Its cognate antigen is unknown. A second PCR, run for roughly 7 to 12 cycles, used a sample-barcoded 5' primer plus a J-beta primer mix. Any given sample supplied a minimum of 3 million CDR3-containing paired-end reads. TCRdb itself ran the 5' RACE reads through MiXCR, one entry per CDR3 protein. The sample has fewer than 700,000 distinct CDR3 sequences, approximately 40% seen once. V was clipped by 4 bases and J by 5 bases; unmatched bases: 9. The length of the CDR3 is 15 residues. Germline assignment: CDR1 SGHVS and CDR2 FNYEAQ.

This clonotype was obtained from a man at least 80 years old in good health. The source material was blood. This chain connects TRBV7-6 to TRBJ2-7; 9 bases are a match to TRBD1. CDR3 nucleotides: TGTGCCAGCAGCTCTCCACAGGGGGCTCGAAACGAGCAGTACTTC. Protein: CASSSPQGARNEQYF.